This T cell receptor (beta chain) was sequenced in a study of blood T cell repertoires in COVID-19. Study at large: The origin of the acute and convalescent COVID-19 samples was the United States, Italy and Spain. Sources were T cells, B-cell-depleted T cells, or PBMCs; the material itself was cDNA or gDNA.

CDR1 is MDHEN and CDR2 is SYDVKM in the germline V gene. This CDR3 has 16 residues. V lost 1 base, J lost 7 bases, and 5 bases stayed unmatched. Clones were read by immunoSEQ multiplex PCR, and TCRdb kept only the in-frame ones, dropping some. The repertoire holds some 120,000 clones, with 60% to 80% as singletons. The sequencing input was peripheral blood. The rearrangement joins TRBV28 to TRBJ1-6, with TRBD1 matching 9 bases. The clonotype comes from a human donor in a cohort sampled during active COVID-19. CDR3 in amino acids: CASSLFTGTGNSPLHF. DNA of the CDR3: TGTGCCAGCAGTTTATTCACCGGGACAGGGAATTCACCCCTCCACTTT.